The text below deals with one TCR beta chain. Its antigen remains unknown. Indicated treatment: oral pan-JAK inhibitor, 5-10 mg twice daily. Sampling of alopecia areata patients yielded lesional scalp punch biopsies as well as peripheral blood. Following RNA extraction, reverse transcription yielded cDNA that acted as the sequencing template. Profiled with immunoSEQ multiplex PCR; TCRdb holds only in-frame clones, not every one. The repertoire includes 90,000 to 100,000 clones, about 64% of them detected once, and around 15% sits in the top ten. This sample is part of a study of CD8+ T cells in alopecia areata. Study in general: Percent of scalp involved defined treated patients' severity scores.

General observations from the study: Expanded CD8+ clones among the top 100, as well as scalp clonality, were significantly decreased by tofacitinib. Lesional scalp displayed greater clonality than normal scalp, most notably in alopecia totalis/universalis.

Germline values: CDR1 MGHRA, CDR2 YSYEKL. V lost 0 bases to trimming and J lost 2 bases, with 15 bases between them. The CDR3 covers 17 residues. The chain has TRBV4-1 and TRBJ2-3, with D unclear. The TCR was taken from a human donor with alopecia areata. Sequences were derived from CD8+ T cells sorted from blood, sampled at week 4, from a patient treated with tofacitinib. Here the CDR3 DNA reads TGCGCCAGCAGCCAAGATTCGGTGGTCTACGTCACAGATACGCAGTATTTT. Translated, it gives CASSQDSVVYVTDTQYF.